This section outlines one T cell receptor (beta chain) sequence together with its context. Its antigen is not known. This entry belongs to a study of a mutant IDH1 vaccine in newly diagnosed glioma. V was trimmed by 0 bases and J by 7 bases, leaving 4 bases between them. Germline values: CDR1 MNHNY, CDR2 SVGAGI (reference sequence). The CDR3 loop spans 12 amino acids. Indicated time point: week 5, during vaccination. The investigators gave 300 ug of mutant IDH1 20-mer peptide in each vaccine dose, together with topical imiquimod. Clones were read by immunoSEQ multiplex PCR, and TCRdb kept only the in-frame ones, dropping some. The repertoire holds about 30,000 clones, with around 85% as singletons.

The receptor comes from a man aged 30 to 45 with glioma. Sequences were derived from PBMCs, sampled from a glioma patient whose treatment included an IDH1 peptide vaccine. The chain employs TRBV6-6 and TRBJ2-1; D is uncertain. The CDR3 DNA sequence: TGTGCCAGCAGTTACTCGAGGAATGAGCAGTTCTTC. It translates to CASSYSRNEQFF.